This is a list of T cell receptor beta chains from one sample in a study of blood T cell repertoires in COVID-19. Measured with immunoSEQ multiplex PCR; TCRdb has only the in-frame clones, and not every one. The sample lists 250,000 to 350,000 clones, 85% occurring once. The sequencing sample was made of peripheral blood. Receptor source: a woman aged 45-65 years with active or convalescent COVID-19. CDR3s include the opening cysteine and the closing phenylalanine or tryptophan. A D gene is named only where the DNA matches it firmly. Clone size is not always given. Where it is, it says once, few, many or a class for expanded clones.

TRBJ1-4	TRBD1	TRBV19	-	TGTGCCAGTAGTATCTCGTCGACAGGGACAACTAATGAAAAACTGTTTTTT	CASSISSTGTTNEKLFF
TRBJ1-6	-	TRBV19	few	TGTGCCAGTAGGCCCAGGGCCGTGGATTCACCCCTCCACTTT	CASRPRAVDSPLHF
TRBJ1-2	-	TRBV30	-	TGTGCTTGGAGTGTACGAAGGGGCAGTGGCTACACCTTC	CAWSVRRGSGYTF
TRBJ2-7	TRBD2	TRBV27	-	TGTGCCAGCAGTTTATCCCCCCTAGCGGGGCTGGCCTACGAGCAGTACTTC	CASSLSPLAGLAYEQYF
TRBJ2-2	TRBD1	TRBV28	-	TGTGCCAGCAGTTTAACGACAGGGGGCCTCGGGGAGCTGTTTTTT	CASSLTTGGLGELFF
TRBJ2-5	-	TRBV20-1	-	TGCAGTATTATGCGCCGGGAGACCCAGTACTTC	CSIMRRETQYF
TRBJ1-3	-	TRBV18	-	TGTGCCAGCTCACCGGTTTCGGAAGGCGGTGGAAACACCATATATTTT	CASSPVSEGGGNTIYF
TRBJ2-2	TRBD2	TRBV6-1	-	TGTGCCAGCAGTAAAGCGGGAGGGGGCACCGGGGAGCTGTTTTTT	CASSKAGGGTGELFF
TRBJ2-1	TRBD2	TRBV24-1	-	TGTGCCACCGGGACTAGCGGGTACAATGAGCAGTTCTTC	CATGTSGYNEQFF
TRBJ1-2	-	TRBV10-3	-	TGTGCCATCAGTGAGTCTAAGGCAGGGATTGGCTACACCTTC	CAISESKAGIGYTF
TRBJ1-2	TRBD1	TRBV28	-	TGTGCCAGCAGCGAAGTCAGGGGGCGAGGCTACACCTTC	CASSEVRGRGYTF
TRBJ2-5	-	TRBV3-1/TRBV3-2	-	TGTGCCAGCAGCCAAGGACTCCCGGCAGAGACCCAGTACTTC	CASSQGLPAETQYF
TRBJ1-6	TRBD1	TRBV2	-	TGTGCCAGCAGTCGAGGACAGGGGGCATCCTATAATTCACCCCTCCACTTT	CASSRGQGASYNSPLHF
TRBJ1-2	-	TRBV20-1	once	TGCAGTGCTAGAATCAGGGATGGCTACACCTTC	CSARIRDGYTF
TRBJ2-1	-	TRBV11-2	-	TGTGCCAGCAGCTTAGATAGTCTGTGGTACAATGAGCAGTTCTTC	CASSLDSLWYNEQFF
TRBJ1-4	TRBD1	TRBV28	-	TGTGCCAGCATCGCAGGGGGTCGCACTAATGAAAAACTGTTTTTT	CASIAGGRTNEKLFF
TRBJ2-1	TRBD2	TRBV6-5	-	TGTGCCAGCAGTTCCTCCAAAGCGGGAGCCTACAATGAGCAGTTCTTC	CASSSSKAGAYNEQFF
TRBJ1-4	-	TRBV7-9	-	TGTGCCAGCAGTCCTTCCGGGACTAAAAATGAAAAACTGTTTTTT	CASSPSGTKNEKLFF
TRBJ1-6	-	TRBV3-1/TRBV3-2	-	TGTGCCAGCAGTTCCGTTAGTTATAATTCACCCCTCCACTTT	CASSSVSYNSPLHF
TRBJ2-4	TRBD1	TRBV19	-	TGTGCCAGTAGTGCCCGGGACAGAACCTTAGCCAAAAACATTCAGTACTTC	CASSARDRTLAKNIQYF
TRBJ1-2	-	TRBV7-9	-	TGTGCCAGCAGCTTAGCATCAGTTACAGGCTACACCTTC	CASSLASVTGYTF
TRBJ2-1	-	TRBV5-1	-	TGCGCCAGCAGCCCCTTGGAGGGCTCCTACAATGAGCAGTTCTTC	CASSPLEGSYNEQFF
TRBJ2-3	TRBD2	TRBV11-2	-	TGTGCCAGCAGCTTAGGAGAGGCTAGCGGGAGGATCCAGTATTTT	CASSLGEASGRIQYF
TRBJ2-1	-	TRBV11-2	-	TGTGCCAGCAGCTTCGGAGGAGGGGCCTACAATGAGCAGTTCTTC	CASSFGGGAYNEQFF
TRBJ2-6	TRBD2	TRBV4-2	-	TGTGCCAGCAGCCAAGTCGCACGGGAGGACGGAGGGGCCAACGTCCTGACTTTC	CASSQVAREDGGANVLTF
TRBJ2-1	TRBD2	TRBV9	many	TGTGCCAGCAGCCCCCCGATAGCGGGAGGAACCTACAATGAGCAGTTCTTC	CASSPPIAGGTYNEQFF
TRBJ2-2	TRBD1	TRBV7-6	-	TGTGCCAGCAGCCCTCGACAGGGAGAGAACACCGGGGAGCTGTTTTTT	CASSPRQGENTGELFF